These 10 T cell receptor beta chains were sequenced from one sample in a study of human T cells and chemical hapten exposure. TCRdb processed the RACE reads anew with MiXCR; each CDR3 protein has one entry. The sample has about 120,000 distinct CDR3 sequences, around 15% seen once. Described time point: patch test 1, 2 weeks after DPC sensitization. As to treatment: therapeutic diphenylcyclopropenone sensitization with weekly scalp DPC. The starting material was whole blood, obtained in connection with sensitization to the hapten diphenylcyclopropenone (DPC). The receptors come from a young man with alopecia areata. Some clones in this sample may be carry-over from other donors' samples.

V usage is TRBV4-3 and J usage is TRBJ2-1; D gene unclear. This CDR3 comprises 15 residues. V was cut by 0 bases and J by 8 bases, with 14 bases left in between. The germline V gene has CDR1 LGHNA and CDR2 YSLEER. As DNA, the CDR3 is TGCGCCAGCAGCCAAGATCGGCCGTCCGTGGATGAGCAGTTCTTC. Protein product: CASSQDRPSVDEQFF.

This clonotype was counted a few times. The V gene is TRBV7-9, the J gene TRBJ2-7; the match to TRBD2 covers 8 bases. V lost 5 bases to trimming and J lost 2 bases; unmatched junction nucleotides: 8. From germline, CDR1 is SEHNR and CDR2 FQNEAQ (reference sequence). This CDR3 comprises 15 residues. CDR3 DNA sequence: TGTGCCAGCAGCCCCCCCGGGGGGGAACCCTACGAGCAGTACTTC. Translating gives CASSPPGGEPYEQYF.

This clonotype was seen a handful of times. A read error is possible here, since a much larger clone lies one base away. This chain uses TRBV5-4 with TRBJ2-5; D is ambiguous. Germline values: CDR1 SGHNT, CDR2 YYREEE (reference sequence). Trimming cost V 0 bases and J 3 bases, with 6 bases left between them. The CDR3 is made up of 13 amino acids. The CDR3 here is CASSLDSKETQYF. The CDR3 region has the DNA TGTGCCAGCAGCTTGGACAGCAAAGAGACCCAGTACTTC.

The chain recombines TRBV5-1 with TRBJ1-1, with D perhaps TRBD1 (6 bases). This CDR3 region has 14 residues. V was pared by 4 bases and J by 6 bases, with 16 bases between. Germline assignment: CDR1 SGHRS and CDR2 YFSETQ. The CDR3 loop is CASSGGQWTAEAFF. CDR3 DNA sequence: TGCGCCAGCAGCGGAGGACAGTGGACCGCTGAAGCTTTCTTT.

The V and J genes are TRBV7-6 and TRBJ2-3, with TRBD2 matching 12 bases. Germline V gene sequence: CDR1 SGHVS, CDR2 FNYEAQ. The V segment lost 2 bases and the J segment 6 bases; nucleotides outside the gene matches: 6. There are 16 residues in the CDR3. CDR3: CASSLRLAGAGDTQYF. CDR3 coding DNA: TGTGCCAGCAGCTTAAGACTAGCGGGGGCAGGGGATACGCAGTATTTT.

Only a few counts were recorded for this clonotype. The V gene is TRBV6-5, the J gene TRBJ1-1, with D unclear. The ends were cut back, 7 bases at V and 5 bases at J, with 11 bases in the middle. The germline gives CDR1 MNHEY, CDR2 SVGAGI. This CDR3 has 12 residues. As DNA, the CDR3 is TGTGCCAGCACCAACGGTGTGACTGAAGCTTTCTTT. It encodes CASTNGVTEAFF.

Here the CDR3 DNA reads TGTGCCAGCAGTTACGGGACAGGAAGCAATCAGCCCCAGCATTTT. This translates into CASSYGTGSNQPQHF. V gene TRBV6-5 combines with J gene TRBJ1-5; 8 bases align to TRBD1. The germline CDR1 and CDR2 sequences are MNHEY and SVGAGI. This CDR3 is 15 amino acids long. V lost 2 bases and J lost 1; bases outside the gene matches: 1.

A few counts support this clonotype. The rearrangement links TRBV4-3 to TRBJ1-5; D is unresolved. From germline, CDR1 is LGHNA and CDR2 YSLEER. The CDR3 is made up of 14 amino acids. V lost 3 bases and J 2 bases, leaving 8 bases between the germline ends. The CDR3 sequence is CASSQEGGNQPQHF. The CDR3 nucleotides are TGCGCCAGCAGCCAGGAGGGAGGCAATCAGCCCCAGCATTTT.

This clonotype was picked up many times. The V and J genes are TRBV28 and TRBJ2-3, with TRBD1 as a possible D gene (6 bases). V shed 6 bases and J shed 0 bases, with 7 bases lying between them. The CDR3 runs 13 residues. Germline V gene sequence: CDR1 MDHEN, CDR2 SYDVKM. The CDR3 DNA sequence: TGTGCCAGCAGAACAGGGAGCACAGATACGCAGTATTTT. It specifies CASRTGSTDTQYF.

This clonotype has a handful of counts. The chain recombines TRBV29-1 with TRBJ2-5; 7 bases fit TRBD1. The CDR3 covers 14 residues. The ends lost 7 bases at V and 0 bases at J; junction bases unmatched: 8. Germline-derived CDR1 and CDR2 are SQVTM and ANQGSEA. The CDR3 bases are TGCAGCGCACGCAGGGGGAGTAACCAAGAGACCCAGTACTTC. It translates to CSARRGSNQETQYF.